This T cell receptor (beta chain) was found in a study of identifying expanded T cells in peripheral blood. Overall study results and limits: Over around two and four weeks, about 15 and 19 clones changed, versus around 1.3 between replicates.

V shed 4 bases, J shed 1 base, and the junction held 9 bases outside the gene matches. CDR1 is LNHDA and CDR2 is SQIVND in the germline V gene (reference sequence). CDR3 size: 18 residues. Data came from immunoSEQ multiplex PCR; TCRdb stores just in-frame clones and leaves some out. The sample lists about 100,000 clones, approximately 89% seen once, with roughly 13% in the top ten. Concerning this clone: Its antigen is still unknown.

The specimen was blood. This TCR was recovered from a person between 18 and 75 years old in good health. The rearrangement uses TRBV19 and TRBJ2-2; 10 nucleotides agree with TRBD2. The CDR3 DNA sequence: TGTGCCAGTAGTAAGCCTAGCGGGAGTACACTGAACACCGGGGAGCTGTTTTTT. Translated: CASSKPSGSTLNTGELFF.